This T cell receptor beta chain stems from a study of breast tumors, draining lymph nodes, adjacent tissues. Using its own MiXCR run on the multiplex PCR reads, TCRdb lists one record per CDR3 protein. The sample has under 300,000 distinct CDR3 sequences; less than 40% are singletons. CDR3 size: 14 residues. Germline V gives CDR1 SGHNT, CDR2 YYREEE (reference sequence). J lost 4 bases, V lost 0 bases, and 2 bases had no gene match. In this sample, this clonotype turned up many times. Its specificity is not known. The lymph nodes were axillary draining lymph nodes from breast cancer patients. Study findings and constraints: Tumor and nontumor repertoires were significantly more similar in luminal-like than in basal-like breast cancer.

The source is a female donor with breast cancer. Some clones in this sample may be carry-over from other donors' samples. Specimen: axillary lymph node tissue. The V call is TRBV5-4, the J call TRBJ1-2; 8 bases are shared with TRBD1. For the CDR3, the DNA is TGTGCCAGCAGCTTGGGGACAGGGACCTATGGCTACACCTTC. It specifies CASSLGTGTYGYTF.